These 4 T cell receptor beta chains originate from one sample sequenced in a study of CD8 T cells in Susac syndrome (dated by TCRdb to the late 2010s). The receptor library was made with the immunoSEQ multiplex PCR assay. RNA was extracted with the RNeasy kit and roughly 0.45 to 1 ug was reverse transcribed using random hexamers. Using fastp trimming at Q25 and MiXCR clonotype assembly, TCRdb reanalyzed the public sequencing data and kept in-frame beta chains. Every distinct CDR3 protein forms one entry, paired with its most common genes and DNA. The sample records about 130,000 distinct CDR3 sequences, roughly 80% of which are singletons. The ten most abundant clones make up roughly 0.53% of the sample. Sequencing was performed on CD8+ T cells from PBMCs. All receptors derive from a human donor with multiple sclerosis.

The chain joins TRBV7-8 to TRBJ1-6; 9 nucleotides match TRBD1. This CDR3 is 18 amino acids long. Germline values: CDR1 SGHVS, CDR2 FQNEAQ. With V trimmed by 1 base and J by 7 bases, 11 bases remained unmatched. The chain's CDR3 is CASSLDSRPTGGNSPLHF. DNA for the CDR3: TGTGCCAGCAGCTTAGATTCGCGACCGACAGGGGGGAATTCACCCCTCCACTTT.

The chain couples TRBV12-3 or TRBV12-4 to TRBJ2-5, with 7 bases aligning to TRBD1. The CDR3 is 17 amino acids. Trimming removed 1 base from V and 4 bases from J; junction bases left unmatched: 12. The CDR3 sequence is CASSLVGGGIGAETQYF. CDR3 DNA: TGTGCCAGCAGTTTAGTAGGGGGCGGTATCGGGGCAGAGACCCAGTACTTC.

This chain uses TRBV27 with TRBJ2-2; TRBD2 aligns across 8 bases. Germline CDR1 and CDR2: MNHEY and SMNVEV (reference sequence). Trimming removed 6 bases from V and 4 bases from J; junction bases left unmatched: 16. The CDR3 has 18 amino acids. CDR3 bases: TGTGCCAGCAGCCCACCCGGGTGGAGACTAGCGATCACCGGGGAGCTGTTTTTT. Translation: CASSPPGWRLAITGELFF.

The rearrangement uses TRBV7-9 and TRBJ2-2; 12 nucleotides agree with TRBD2. Per germline, CDR1 SEHNR and CDR2 FQNEAQ (reference sequence). The J segment lost 1 base and the V segment lost 4 bases, leaving 4 bases of the junction unmatched. This CDR3 comprises 17 residues. The CDR3: CASSSGLAGKNTGELFF. CDR3 DNA sequence: TGTGCCAGCAGCTCCGGACTAGCGGGGAAGAACACCGGGGAGCTGTTTTTT.